This T cell receptor beta chain stems from a study of neurological immune-mediated disorders. TCRdb fed the 5' RACE reads into MiXCR, producing one record per CDR3 protein. The sample consists of fewer than 50,000 distinct CDR3 sequences, 2.5% of them appearing once. Germline CDR1 is MNHEY and CDR2 is SVGEGT. This CDR3 has 12 residues. Trimming removed 6 bases at V and 4 bases at J, with 7 bases between. The chain carries TRBV6-2 or TRBV6-3 and TRBJ2-1; D is ambiguous. Sequenced sample: PBMCs. The origin of this receptor is a man between 25 and 39 years old with multiple sclerosis. For the CDR3, the DNA is TGTGCCAGCAGCACAACATACAATGAGCAGTTCTTC. It specifies CASSTTYNEQFF.